This record covers a single T cell receptor beta chain. These data come from a study of blood T cells in healthy people across ages. Background on the study: Template-switching capture recovered about one barcoded beta molecule per two T cells.

A sample-barcoded 5' primer and a J-beta primer mix were used in a second PCR of roughly 7 to 12 cycles. One entry per CDR3 protein, called by TCRdb with MiXCR from the 5' RACE reads. The repertoire holds about a million distinct CDR3 sequences, about 51% seen once, with roughly 23% in the top ten. Samples each had at least 5 micrograms of total RNA extracted. With 1 base clipped from V and 3 bases from J, the junction kept 5 bases outside the gene matches. Germline CDR1 is DFQATT and CDR2 is SNEGSKA (reference sequence). This CDR3 comprises 15 residues. The rearrangement joins TRBV20-1 to TRBJ2-5, with TRBD2 identical over 10 bases. The source is a woman aged 55 to 70 in good health. The sample comprised blood. In DNA, the CDR3 is TGCAGTGCTAGAGCTAGCGGGAGAGGGAAAGAGACCCAGTACTTC. Encoded protein: CSARASGRGKETQYF.